Listed here are 13 T cell receptor beta chains from one sample, sequenced in a study of cytomegalovirus exposure and HLA in healthy donors. Repertoires were generated with immunoSEQ multiplex PCR, while TCRdb's copy carries only in-frame clones and drops some. The repertoire holds approximately 200,000 clones, with around 84% as singletons. The sample taken for sequencing was PBMCs. The source is a man younger than 35 in good health and CMV-seropositive.

This clone appeared a few times. The chain carries TRBV6-5 and TRBJ2-7; D is unresolved. CDR3 length: 16 amino acids. The V and J ends lost 4 bases and 1 base respectively, with 17 bases between them. The germline CDR1 and CDR2 sequences are MNHEY and SVGAGI. The CDR3: CASSSSRQAVSYEQYF. The CDR3 DNA reads as TGTGCCAGCAGTTCCAGTAGGCAGGCCGTTTCCTACGAGCAGTACTTC.

The chain links TRBV29-1 to TRBJ2-5, with 10 bases matching TRBD2. The CDR3 sequence is 15 residues long. V shed 6 bases, J shed 9 bases, and the junction held 16 bases outside the gene matches. Germline V gene sequence: CDR1 SQVTM, CDR2 ANQGSEA. The CDR3 DNA reads as TGCAGCGTGACGCTTACCGGGACTAGCGAACAACCCCAGTACTTC. Its protein is CSVTLTGTSEQPQYF.

The rearrangement links TRBV29-1 to TRBJ2-7; 12 bases agree with TRBD2. CDR3 length equals 14 residues. Germline V gene data show CDR1 as SQVTM and CDR2 as ANQGSEA. The J segment lost 5 bases and the V segment lost 5 bases, leaving 7 bases of the junction unmatched. The CDR3 DNA is TGCAGCGTTACAAGACTAGCGGGAGTAAACGAGCAGTACTTC. This sequence encodes CSVTRLAGVNEQYF.

The chain couples TRBV27 to TRBJ2-2; D might be TRBD2 (5 bases). Deletions cut 8 bases from V and 2 bases from J, with 12 bases between. This CDR3 is 14 amino acids long. Germline V CDR1 and CDR2: MNHEY, SMNVEV (reference sequence). The CDR3, as DNA: TGTGCCAGCGGGCGGGTCCTTAACACCGGGGAGCTGTTTTTT. This gives the protein CASGRVLNTGELFF.

This chain links TRBV4-3 with TRBJ2-1; 10 positions agree with TRBD2. With V trimmed by 1 base and J by 4 bases, 7 bases remained unmatched. Germline V gene sequence: CDR1 LGHNA, CDR2 YSLEER. CDR3 length equals 17 residues. Here the CDR3 reads CASSQAGPAGGYNEQFF. The CDR3 DNA reads as TGCGCCAGCAGCCAAGCGGGGCCAGCGGGAGGGTACAATGAGCAGTTCTTC.

As concerns this clone: A far larger clone is only one base removed, so a read error is likely. This chain links TRBV7-6 with TRBJ2-7, with D unresolved. Deletions cut 0 bases from V and 2 bases from J, with 5 bases between. Per the germline V gene, CDR1 is SGHVS and CDR2 is FNYEAQ. This CDR3 has 13 residues. Here the CDR3 reads CASSLAAPYEQYF. CDR3 bases: TGTGCCAGCAGCTTAGCAGCCCCCTACGAGCAGTACTTC.

The chain carries TRBV6-5 and TRBJ2-5, with a weak D call TRBD1 (6 bases). The germline CDR1 and CDR2 sequences are MNHEY and SVGAGI. V was cut by 2 bases and J by 4 bases, with 11 bases left in between. The CDR3 runs to 14 residues. The CDR3 nucleotides are TGTGCCAGCAGTTACGCAACAGGGACAGAGACCCAGTACTTC. It is translated as CASSYATGTETQYF.

The chain employs TRBV11-1 and TRBJ2-7; TRBD2 agrees at 7 bases. Unmatched junction bases numbered 7, after V lost 5 bases and J lost 6 bases. CDR3 length: 13 residues. Germline CDR1 is SGHAT and CDR2 is FQDESV (reference sequence). CDR3: CASSEFREGEQYF. The DNA of the CDR3 is TGTGCCAGCAGCGAATTCAGGGAGGGCGAGCAGTACTTC.

This clone was counted once. The rearrangement links TRBV6-1 to TRBJ2-7; a possible D gene is TRBD2 (6 bases). Germline V gene lookup returns CDR1 MNHNS and CDR2 SASEGT. Trimming cost V 5 bases and J 6 bases, with 17 bases left between them. This CDR3 has 14 amino acids. The CDR3: CASSPSPLASEQYF. DNA for the CDR3: TGTGCCAGCAGTCCGAGCCCACTAGCTTCCGAGCAGTACTTC.

The chain joins TRBV28 to TRBJ1-5; D perhaps matches TRBD1 (5 bases). The CDR3 spans 17 residues. CDR1 is MDHEN, CDR2 SYDVKM, per germline. Trimming took off 1 base at V and 2 bases at J, with 15 bases between the two ends. CDR3 residues: CASSLYHGGMGNQPQHF. In nucleotides, the CDR3 is TGTGCCAGCAGTTTATATCACGGGGGTATGGGCAATCAGCCCCAGCATTTT.

This clone has more than one count but fewer than ten. The rearrangement joins TRBV18 to TRBJ2-7; the match to TRBD2 covers 9 bases. J gave up 5 bases and V 1 base, and 6 bases lay outside the gene matches. The CDR3 runs to 15 residues. Germline-derived CDR1 and CDR2 are KGHSH and LQKENI. CDR3 region: CASSPLGTSPHEQYF. The CDR3 coding sequence is TGTGCCAGCTCACCACTAGGGACTAGCCCCCACGAGCAGTACTTC.

This clone was observed a handful of times. The rearrangement links TRBV9 to TRBJ1-1; D is unresolved. Germline V gene lookup returns CDR1 SGDLS and CDR2 YYNGEE. Trimming removed 4 bases from V and 2 bases from J, with 9 bases in between. The CDR3 spans 13 residues. CDR3 residues: CASSRRGNTEAFF. CDR3 DNA sequence: TGTGCCAGCAGCCGACGGGGAAACACTGAAGCTTTCTTT.

This clone was seen only once. The CDR3 spells CASSLAFGQGGEKLFF. Here the CDR3 DNA reads TGTGCCAGCAGTTTAGCATTCGGACAGGGGGGTGAAAAACTGTTTTTT. The chain carries TRBV27 and TRBJ1-4; 10 bases agree with TRBD1. CDR3 size: 16 residues. With V trimmed by 2 bases and J by 7 bases, 7 bases remained unmatched. The germline V gene has CDR1 MNHEY and CDR2 SMNVEV (reference sequence). Full variable domain (missing parts from reference TRBV27 and TRBJ1-4): EAQVTQNPRYLITVTGKKLTVTCSQNMNHEYMSWYRQDPGLGLRQIYYSMNVEVTDKGDVPEGYKVSRKEKRNFPLILESPSPNQTSLYFCASSLAFGQGGEKLFFGSGTQLSVL.